This T cell receptor beta chain was recovered during a study of T cell responses to AZD1222 COVID-19 vaccine. Concerning this clone itself: The antigen is unknown.

Study conclusions and caveats: Donor demographics were predominantly white British with a female majority; clonal diversity may be underestimated. Researchers took repertoire samples only after the peak T cell response had come.

V was cut by 4 bases and J by 6 bases, with 7 bases left in between. Germline CDR1 is SQVTM and CDR2 is ANQGSEA. The CDR3 is 11 residues long. Profiled with immunoSEQ multiplex PCR; TCRdb holds only in-frame clones, not every one. The data contain more than 150,000 clones, about 86% of them singletons. The material sequenced was peripheral blood, taken on day 0 of AZD1222 vaccination. The receptor was isolated from an adult in good health. The rearrangement links TRBV29-1 to TRBJ2-1; D ambiguous. The CDR3 loop is CSVALSNEQFF. The CDR3 region has the DNA TGCAGCGTTGCTCTTAGCAATGAGCAGTTCTTC.